This T cell receptor beta chain was captured in a study of blood T cell repertoires in COVID-19. About the research overall: The United States, Italy and Spain provided the acute and convalescent COVID-19 samples. T cells, B-cell-depleted T cells, or PBMCs provided the cDNA or gDNA that served as material.

The Seattle site enrolled patients during active infection and followed them longitudinally. Trimming took 4 bases from V and 3 from J; bases not matched to a gene: 9. CDR1 is MGHRA and CDR2 is YSYEKL in the germline V gene. The CDR3 has 16 residues. In the original workflow: Amplified reference gene primers provided the basis for estimating nucleated cell counts. Produced via immunoSEQ multiplex PCR; TCRdb's table is partial and in-frame only. The D gene and trimming were derived from the DNA, and the V and J assignments and clone size from that table. Of about 170,000 clones listed, around 87% are singletons.

Sequences were obtained from peripheral blood. The chain combines TRBV4-1 with TRBJ2-7; TRBD1 matches 10 bases. This TCR came from a woman of 80 years or more with COVID-19, enrolled during active disease. The CDR3 spells CASSPFSRTGGYEQYF. The CDR3 DNA follows: TGCGCCAGCAGCCCATTTTCGAGGACAGGGGGCTACGAGCAGTACTTC.